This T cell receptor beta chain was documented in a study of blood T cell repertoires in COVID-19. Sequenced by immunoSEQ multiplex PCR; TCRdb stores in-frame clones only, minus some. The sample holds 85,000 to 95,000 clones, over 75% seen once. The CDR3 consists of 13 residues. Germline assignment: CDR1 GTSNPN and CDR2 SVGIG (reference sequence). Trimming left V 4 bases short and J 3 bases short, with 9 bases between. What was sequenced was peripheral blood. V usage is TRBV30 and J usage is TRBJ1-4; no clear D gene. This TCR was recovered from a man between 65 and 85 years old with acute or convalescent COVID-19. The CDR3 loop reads CAWKQDSNEKLFF. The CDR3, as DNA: TGTGCCTGGAAGCAGGACTCTAATGAAAAACTGTTTTTT.